This T cell receptor (beta chain) is drawn from a study of blood T cell repertoires in COVID-19. Study in general: T cells, B-cell-depleted T cells, or PBMCs provided the cDNA or gDNA that served as material.

This CDR3 comprises 13 residues. The germline V gene encodes CDR1 MNHEY and CDR2 SMNVEV (reference sequence). The germline V and J ends were trimmed by 8 bases and 5 bases, with 16 bases remaining between them. Per the original methods: Reference gene primer amplification yielded estimated nucleated cell counts. Profiled with immunoSEQ multiplex PCR; TCRdb holds only in-frame clones, not every one. V and J calls and clone size come straight from that table; D and trimming were deduced from the DNA. This sample yields 150,000 to 200,000 clones, of which roughly four fifths are seen a single time; roughly 11% belongs to the top ten.

Sample: peripheral blood. The J gene is TRBJ2-7, the V gene TRBV27; maybe TRBD1 (5 bases). This receptor was obtained from a human donor in a cohort sampled during active COVID-19. CDR3 bases: TGTGCCAGCGTGGAAGCAGGGTCCCACGAGCAGTACTTC. Protein: CASVEAGSHEQYF.